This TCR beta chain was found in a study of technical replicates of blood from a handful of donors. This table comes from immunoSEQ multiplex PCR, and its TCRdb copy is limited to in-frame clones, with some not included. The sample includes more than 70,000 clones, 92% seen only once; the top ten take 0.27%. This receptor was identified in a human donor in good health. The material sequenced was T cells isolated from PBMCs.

The CDR3 protein is CASSTTGGDGYTF. Here the CDR3 DNA reads TGCGCCAGCAGCACGACAGGGGGCGATGGCTACACCTTC. The rearrangement links TRBV5-1 to TRBJ1-2; 10 bases are a match to TRBD1. CDR3 length: 13 amino acids. V was pared by 4 bases and J by 6 bases, with 3 bases of the junction left unmatched. Per the germline V gene, CDR1 is SGHRS and CDR2 is YFSETQ.